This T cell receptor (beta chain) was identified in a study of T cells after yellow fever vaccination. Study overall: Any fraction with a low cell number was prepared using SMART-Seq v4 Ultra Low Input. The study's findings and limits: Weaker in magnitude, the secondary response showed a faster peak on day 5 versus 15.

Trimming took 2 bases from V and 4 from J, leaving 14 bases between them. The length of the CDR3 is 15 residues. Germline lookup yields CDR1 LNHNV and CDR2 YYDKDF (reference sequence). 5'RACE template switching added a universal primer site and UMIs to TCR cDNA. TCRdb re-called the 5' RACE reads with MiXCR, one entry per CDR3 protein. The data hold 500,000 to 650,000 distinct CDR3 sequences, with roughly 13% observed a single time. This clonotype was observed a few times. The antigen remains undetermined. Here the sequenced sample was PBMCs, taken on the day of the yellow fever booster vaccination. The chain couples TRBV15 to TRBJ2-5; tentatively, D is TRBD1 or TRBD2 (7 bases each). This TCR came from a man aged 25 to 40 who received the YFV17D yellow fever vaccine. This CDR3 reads CATSRLDREGETQYF. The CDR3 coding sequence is TGTGCCACCAGCAGATTAGACAGGGAGGGAGAGACCCAGTACTTC.